Shown below are 21 T cell receptor beta chains from a single sample sequenced in a study of pediatric ulcerative colitis. Profiled with immunoSEQ multiplex PCR; TCRdb holds only in-frame clones, not every one. The data show tens of thousands of clones, roughly 90% seen once. The sequencing sample was made of blood. The receptor source for this set is a boy younger than 18 with severe ulcerative colitis.

V and J are TRBV27 and TRBJ1-3; TRBD1 matches at 7 bases. V was clipped by 5 bases and J by 1 base; unmatched bases: 2. Germline V gene sequence: CDR1 MNHEY, CDR2 SMNVEV (reference sequence). The CDR3 covers 14 residues. Written as DNA, the CDR3 is TGTGCCAGCAGTGCAGGGGGATCTGGAAACACCATATATTTT. Its protein is CASSAGGSGNTIYF.

The genes are TRBV5-4 and TRBJ2-7; D is possibly TRBD1 (6 bases). The CDR3 is 14 residues long. V was trimmed by 3 bases and J by 0 bases, leaving 10 bases between them. CDR1 and CDR2 (germline): SGHNT, YYREEE (reference sequence). CDR3 sequence (DNA): TGTGCCAGCAGCTCCGGGGACATCTCCTACGAGCAGTACTTC. Its translation: CASSSGDISYEQYF.

For this clone: Here the CDR3 omits its conserved ending phenylalanine or tryptophan, so a read error is the likely source. Because the CDR3's place on the DNA is in doubt, the DNA is left out and the CDR3 is given as listed by TCRdb. V is TRBV19 and J is TRBJ1-2. Germline V gives CDR1 LNHDA, CDR2 SQIVND (reference sequence). The CDR3 length is 11 residues, termini included. CDR3 protein: CASSQFRDCVN.

This rearrangement joins TRBV2 to TRBJ2-7, with D tentatively TRBD1 or TRBD2 (5 bases each). Germline V gene sequence: CDR1 SNHLY, CDR2 FYNNEI. V was cut by 4 bases and J by 9 bases, with 16 bases left in between. CDR3 length equals 13 residues. The CDR3 sequence is CASSGPGAMGQYF. CDR3 in DNA: TGTGCCAGCAGTGGACCCGGGGCCATGGGGCAGTACTTC.

The chain is built from TRBV5-6 and TRBJ2-7, with 7 nucleotides matching TRBD2. Germline CDR1 SGHDT, CDR2 YYEEEE. The CDR3 runs 14 residues. V shed 2 bases and J 0 bases; nucleotides not matched to a gene: 2. The CDR3, as DNA: TGTGCCAGCAGCTTATGGGAGGGCTCCTACGAGCAGTACTTC. Its translation is CASSLWEGSYEQYF.

This chain joins TRBV15 and TRBJ1-5, with a possible D match to TRBD1 (6 bases). Germline V gives CDR1 LNHNV, CDR2 YYDKDF (reference sequence). The length of the CDR3 is 16 residues. Trimming cost V 6 bases and J 1 base, with 16 bases left between them. This CDR3 reads CATSRSGDFSNQPQHF. CDR3 DNA: TGTGCCACCAGTAGATCAGGGGATTTCAGCAATCAGCCCCAGCATTTT.

The chain is built from TRBV2 and TRBJ1-2, with 7 bases fitting TRBD1. Unmatched junction bases numbered 7, after V lost 6 bases and J lost 9 bases. CDR1 is SNHLY, CDR2 FYNNEI, per germline. CDR3 size: 12 residues. The chain's CDR3 is CASSPGTESYTF. Here the CDR3 DNA reads TGTGCCAGCAGCCCCGGGACAGAGAGCTACACCTTC.

The chain uses TRBV29-1 and TRBJ1-2; the D gene is possibly TRBD1 (5 bases). Trimming shortened V by 7 bases and J by 3 bases, and 15 bases separated the two germline ends. This CDR3 spans 13 amino acids. Germline lookup yields CDR1 SQVTM and CDR2 ANQGSEA. CDR3 DNA: TGCAGCGCATACGCAGGGTCTCACTATGGCTACACCTTC. This encodes CSAYAGSHYGYTF.

The chain combines TRBV5-1 with TRBJ2-7, with 8 bases identical to TRBD2. Germline V lookup: CDR1 SGHRS, CDR2 YFSETQ. V shed 0 bases, J shed 0 bases, and the junction held 5 bases outside the gene matches. This CDR3 comprises 16 residues. The CDR3 reads CASSLGFSGISYEQYF. The CDR3 DNA reads as TGCGCCAGCAGCTTGGGTTTTAGCGGGATCTCCTACGAGCAGTACTTC. The variable domain in full, with the rest retrieved from reference TRBV5-1 and TRBJ2-7, is KAGVTQTPRYLIKTRGQQVTLSCSPISGHRSVSWYQQTPGQGLQFLFEYFSETQRNKGNFPGRFSGRQFSNSRSEMNVSTLELGDSALYLCASSLGFSGISYEQYFGPGTRLTVT.

V usage is TRBV7-2 and J usage is TRBJ2-3; TRBD1 is a possible D gene (5 bases). The CDR3 length is 15 residues. Germline lookup yields CDR1 SGHTA and CDR2 FQGNSA. Between the trimmed V and J ends, which lost 5 bases and 9 bases, there was a span of 21 bases. CDR3 DNA sequence: TGTGCCAGCAGCCCCGCCCGCGAGAGAAAGGGGACGCAGTATTTT. Protein sequence: CASSPARERKGTQYF.

The rearrangement links TRBV15 to TRBJ2-7, with D tentatively TRBD2 (5 bases). Trimming removed 0 bases from V and 1 base from J, with 16 bases in between. Germline lookup yields CDR1 LNHNV and CDR2 YYDKDF (reference sequence). The CDR3 has 17 amino acids. Here the CDR3 reads CATSRDASGSASYEQYF. The DNA of the CDR3 is TGTGCCACCAGCAGAGACGCCTCGGGTAGCGCTTCCTACGAGCAGTACTTC.

This clone was seen a single time. This sequence joins TRBV5-1 and TRBJ2-7; 10 positions agree with TRBD1. The germline CDR1 and CDR2 sequences are SGHRS and YFSETQ. V shed 4 bases, J shed 12 bases, and the junction held 13 bases outside the gene matches. There are 14 residues in the CDR3. For the CDR3, the DNA is TGCGCCAGCAGCCTGACCGGACTGGGGGACAGGGGGTACTTC. This translates into CASSLTGLGDRGYF.

The chain links TRBV30 to TRBJ2-7; 8 positions match TRBD2. Unmatched junction bases numbered 2, after V lost 2 bases and J lost 2 bases. Germline lookup yields CDR1 GTSNPN and CDR2 SVGIG (reference sequence). The CDR3 sequence is 13 residues long. In DNA form, the CDR3 reads TGTGCCTGGAGTAGCGGGGGAGCCTACGAGCAGTACTTC. This encodes CAWSSGGAYEQYF. Full variable domain (missing parts from reference TRBV30 and TRBJ2-7): SQTIHQWPATLVQPVGSPLSLECTVEGTSNPNLYWYRQAAGRGLQLLFYSVGIGQISSEVPQNLSASRPQDRQFILSSKKLLLSDSGFYLCAWSSGGAYEQYFGPGTRLTVT.

The sample holds one count of this clone. V is TRBV5-1 and J is TRBJ1-3; D remains ambiguous. Germline CDR1 reads SGHRS; CDR2 reads YFSETQ. Trimming left V 4 bases short and J 0 bases short, with 11 bases between. CDR3 length: 15 residues. CDR3 in amino acids: CASSPDLGSGNTIYF. The DNA of the CDR3 is TGCGCCAGCAGCCCCGACTTAGGCTCTGGAAACACCATATATTTT.

Comments on this clone: At one end the junction does not follow the germline gene, possibly because of a read error. This chain connects TRBV13 to TRBJ2-5; TRBD1 is a possible D gene (6 bases). The CDR3 sequence is 15 residues long. Germline lookup yields CDR1 PRHDT and CDR2 FYEKMQ (reference sequence). Written as DNA, the CDR3 is TGTGCCAGCAGCCTAGGACAGTTAGGGGAAGAGACCCAGTACTTC. Its translation: CASSLGQLGEETQYF.

The V call is TRBV5-6, the J call TRBJ2-7; a possible D gene is TRBD1 (7 bases). The CDR3 totals 14 residues. The ends were cut back, 2 bases at V and 3 bases at J, with 12 bases in the middle. The germline V gene has CDR1 SGHDT and CDR2 YYEEEE. CDR3 residues: CASSFGGGDYEQYF. For the CDR3, the DNA is TGTGCCAGCAGCTTTGGAGGGGGCGACTACGAGCAGTACTTC.

The DNA of the CDR3 is TGCAGTGGTTGGTCAGGCGAGGAGACCCAGTACTTC. Its protein is CSGWSGEETQYF. The chain joins TRBV29-1 to TRBJ2-5; D uncertain. This CDR3 region has 12 residues. CDR1 is SQVTM and CDR2 is ANQGSEA in the germline V gene. The full variable domain, completed using reference TRBV29-1 and TRBJ2-5, is SAVISQKPSRDICQRGTSLTIQCQVDSQVTMMFWYRQQPGQSLTLIATANQGSEATYESGFVIDKFPISRPNLTFSTLTVSNMSPEDSSIYLCSGWSGEETQYFGPGTRLLVL.

A word on this clone: One junction end disagrees with the germline gene, perhaps due to a read error. Other DNA sequences in the same sample also yield this CDR3. The gene calls are TRBV29-1 and TRBJ1-3, with D possibly TRBD1 on 5 matching bases. Per germline, CDR1 SQVTM and CDR2 ANQGSEA. The CDR3 is made up of 14 amino acids. The CDR3 bases are TGTAGCGTTCTGTTTGGGGGAAGTGGAAACACCATATATTTT. Residues: CSVLFGGSGNTIYF.

CDR3: CASSLDRGVNTEAFF. CDR3 coding DNA: TGTGCCAGCAGCTTAGATAGGGGGGTGAACACTGAAGCTTTCTTT. The rearrangement links TRBV11-2 to TRBJ1-1; TRBD1 might be the D (6 bases). V dropped 0 bases and J dropped 0 bases, with 8 bases sitting between them. CDR1 is SGHAT and CDR2 is FQNNGV in the germline V gene. The length of the CDR3 is 15 residues.

V gene TRBV2 combines with J gene TRBJ2-3, with 7 nucleotides matching TRBD2. Germline loops: CDR1 SNHLY, CDR2 FYNNEI. With 2 bases clipped from V and 10 bases from J, the junction kept 12 bases outside the gene matches. CDR3 length: 15 residues. The CDR3 coding sequence is TGTGCCAGCAGTGAAATAGGCGGGAGTAAGGTCTCGCAGTATTTT. Translation gives CASSEIGGSKVSQYF.

V is TRBV6-1 and J is TRBJ1-1; TRBD1 is a possible D gene (6 bases). Germline V gene data show CDR1 as MNHNS and CDR2 as SASEGT. V gave up 2 bases and J gave up 3 bases, with 13 bases separating them. This CDR3 comprises 15 residues. DNA for the CDR3: TGTGCCAGCAGTGAATTGAGGACAGCTTACACTGAAGCTTTCTTT. Protein product: CASSELRTAYTEAFF.